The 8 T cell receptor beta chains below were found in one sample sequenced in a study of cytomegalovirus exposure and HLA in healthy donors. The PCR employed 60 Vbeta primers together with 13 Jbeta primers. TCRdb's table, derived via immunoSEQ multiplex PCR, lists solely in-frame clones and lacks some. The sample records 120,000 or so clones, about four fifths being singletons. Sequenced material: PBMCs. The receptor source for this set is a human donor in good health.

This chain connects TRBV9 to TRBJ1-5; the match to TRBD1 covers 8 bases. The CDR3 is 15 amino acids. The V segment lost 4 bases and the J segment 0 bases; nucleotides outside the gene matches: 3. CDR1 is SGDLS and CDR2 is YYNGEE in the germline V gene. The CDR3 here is CASSHRGGSNQPQHF. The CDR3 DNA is TGTGCCAGCAGCCACAGGGGGGGTAGCAATCAGCCCCAGCATTTT.

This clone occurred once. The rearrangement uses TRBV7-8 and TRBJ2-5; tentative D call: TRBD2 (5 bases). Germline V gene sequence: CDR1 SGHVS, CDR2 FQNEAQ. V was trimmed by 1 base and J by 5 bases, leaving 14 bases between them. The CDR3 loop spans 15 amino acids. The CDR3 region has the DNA TGTGCCAGCAGCTTAGATTACGGAGGCTGGGAGACCCAGTACTTC. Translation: CASSLDYGGWETQYF.

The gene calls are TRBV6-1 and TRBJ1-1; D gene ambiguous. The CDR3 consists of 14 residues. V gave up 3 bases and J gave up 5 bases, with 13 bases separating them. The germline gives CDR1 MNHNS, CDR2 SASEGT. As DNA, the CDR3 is TGTGCCAGCAGTGACCCTGTGCGTTGGACTGAAGCTTTCTTT. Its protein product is CASSDPVRWTEAFF.

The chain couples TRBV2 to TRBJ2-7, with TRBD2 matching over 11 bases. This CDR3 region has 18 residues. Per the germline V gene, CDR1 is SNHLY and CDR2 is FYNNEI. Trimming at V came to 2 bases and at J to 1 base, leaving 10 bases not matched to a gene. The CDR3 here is CASSEPSGGLLKSYEQYF. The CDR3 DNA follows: TGTGCCAGCAGTGAACCTAGCGGGGGGCTACTCAAATCCTACGAGCAGTACTTC.

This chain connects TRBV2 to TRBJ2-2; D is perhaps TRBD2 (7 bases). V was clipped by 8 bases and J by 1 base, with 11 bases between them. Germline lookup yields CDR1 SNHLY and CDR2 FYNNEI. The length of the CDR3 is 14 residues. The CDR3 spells CASGGGQNTGELFF. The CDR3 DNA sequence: TGTGCCAGCGGGGGGGGGCAGAACACCGGGGAGCTGTTTTTT. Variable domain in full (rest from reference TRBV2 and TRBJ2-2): EPEVTQTPSHQVTQMGQEVILRCVPISNHLYFYWYRQILGQKVEFLVSFYNNEISEKSEIFDDQFSVERPDGSNFTLKIRSTKLEDSAMYFCASGGGQNTGELFFGEGSRLTVL.

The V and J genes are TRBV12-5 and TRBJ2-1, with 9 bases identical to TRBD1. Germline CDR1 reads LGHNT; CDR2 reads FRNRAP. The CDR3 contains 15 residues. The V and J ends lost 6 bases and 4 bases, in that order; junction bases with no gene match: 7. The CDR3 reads CASGPGQGRYNEQFF. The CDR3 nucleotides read TGTGCTAGTGGCCCGGGACAGGGCCGATACAATGAGCAGTTCTTC.

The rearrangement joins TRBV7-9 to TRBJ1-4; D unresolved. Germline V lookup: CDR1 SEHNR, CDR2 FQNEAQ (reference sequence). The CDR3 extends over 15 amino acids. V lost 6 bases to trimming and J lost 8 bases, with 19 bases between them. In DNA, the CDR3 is TGTGCCAGCAGGCCGCAGGAAATAGTTGGAGAAAAACTGTTTTTT. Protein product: CASRPQEIVGEKLFF. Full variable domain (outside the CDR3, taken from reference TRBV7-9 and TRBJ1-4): DTGVSQNPRHKITKRGQNVTFRCDPISEHNRLYWYRQTLGQGPEFLTYFQNEAQLEKSRLLSDRFSAERPKGSFSTLEIQRTEQGDSAMYLCASRPQEIVGEKLFFGSGTQLSVL.

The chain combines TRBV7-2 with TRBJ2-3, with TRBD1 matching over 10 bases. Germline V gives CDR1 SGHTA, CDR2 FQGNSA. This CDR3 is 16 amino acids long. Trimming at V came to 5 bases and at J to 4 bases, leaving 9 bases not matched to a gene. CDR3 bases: TGTGCCAGCAGCCTAGACTCCGGGACAGGGGCAGATACGCAGTATTTT. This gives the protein CASSLDSGTGADTQYF.